Listed below are T cell receptor beta chains from one sample, sequenced in a study of T cell responses to AZD1222 COVID-19 vaccine. The protocol was immunoSEQ multiplex PCR, while the TCRdb copy is restricted to in-frame clones and leaves out a portion. Of about 160,000 clones detected, under 95% appear once; the ten largest clones hold roughly 4.5%. This specimen was peripheral blood, taken on day 0 of MenACWY control vaccination. These TCRs come from an adult in good health. The CDR3 runs from the conserved cysteine through the conserved F or W. The order of the fields is V gene, clone size, D gene, J gene, CDR3 DNA, CDR3 protein. D genes are given only for firm matches. Clone size is given for some rows only: seen once, a few or many times, or a class if the clone is expanded.

TRBV7-8,NA,NA,TRBJ2-2,TGTGCCAGCAGCTTAAGGGGTAACACCGGGGAGCTGTTTTTT,CASSLRGNTGELFF
TRBV9,NA,TRBD1,TRBJ1-1,TGTGCCAGCAGCGTGACAGGGCGTCGGAGTGAAGCTTTCTTT,CASSVTGRRSEAFF
TRBV15,NA,NA,TRBJ1-1,TGTGCCACCAGCGATCCCAGGCGGCGAATGAACACTGAAGCTTTCTTT,CATSDPRRRMNTEAFF
TRBV9,NA,TRBD2,TRBJ2-1,TGTGCCAGCAGCCTAGCAACGGGGCTAGCGGGAGCGAATGAGCAGTTCTTC,CASSLATGLAGANEQFF
TRBV14,NA,TRBD1,TRBJ1-2,TGTGCCAGCAGCCAGGGGACAGGGGGTTTTGGCTACACCTTC,CASSQGTGGFGYTF
TRBV28,NA,NA,TRBJ1-5,TGTGCCAGCAGTTTAGGGACACCCTATCAGCCCCAGCATTTT,CASSLGTPYQPQHF
TRBV29-1,NA,TRBD2,TRBJ2-7,TGCAGCGTGGTGATTGGGACTAGCGGGAGACGACTCTACGAGCAGTACTTC,CSVVIGTSGRRLYEQYF
TRBV7-8,NA,NA,TRBJ1-1,TGTGCCAGCAGCTTAGGGGCAGGGGTGAACACTGAAGCTTTCTTT,CASSLGAGVNTEAFF
TRBV6-2/TRBV6-3,NA,TRBD1,TRBJ2-4,TGTGCCAGCAGTTCCACACGACAGGGTATAGCCAAAAACATTCAGTACTTC,CASSSTRQGIAKNIQYF
TRBV5-1,NA,NA,TRBJ1-1,TGCGCCAGCAGCCACAGGGAGAACACTGAAGCTTTCTTT,CASSHRENTEAFF
TRBV12-3/TRBV12-4,NA,NA,TRBJ1-4,TGTGCCAGCAGTTCCCGGGACCACGAAAAACTGTTTTTT,CASSSRDHEKLFF
TRBV30,NA,NA,TRBJ2-5,TGTGCCTGGAGTGTAGCTAGACCCATGGAGACCCAGTACTTC,CAWSVARPMETQYF
TRBV15,NA,NA,TRBJ2-7,TGTGCCACCAGCGGCGCAGGCGGGGAGCAGTACTTC,CATSGAGGEQYF
TRBV2,once,NA,TRBJ2-1,TGTGCCAGCAGCGCCTCGAACAATGAGCAGTTCTTC,CASSASNNEQFF